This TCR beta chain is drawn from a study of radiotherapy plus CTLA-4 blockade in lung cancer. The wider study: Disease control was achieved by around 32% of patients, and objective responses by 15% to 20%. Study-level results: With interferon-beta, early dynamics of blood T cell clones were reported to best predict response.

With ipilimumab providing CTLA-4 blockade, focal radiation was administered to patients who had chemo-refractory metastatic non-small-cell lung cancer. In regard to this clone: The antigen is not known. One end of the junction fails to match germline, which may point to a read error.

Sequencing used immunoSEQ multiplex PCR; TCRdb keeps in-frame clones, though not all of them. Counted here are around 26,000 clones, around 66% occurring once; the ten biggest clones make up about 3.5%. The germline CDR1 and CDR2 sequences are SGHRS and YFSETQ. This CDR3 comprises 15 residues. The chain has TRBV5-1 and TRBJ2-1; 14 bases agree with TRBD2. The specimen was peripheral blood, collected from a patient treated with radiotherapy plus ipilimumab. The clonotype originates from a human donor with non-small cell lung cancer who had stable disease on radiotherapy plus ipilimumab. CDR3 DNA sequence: TGCGCCAGCACCTTGGGGACTAGCGGGAGTAATGAGCAGTTCTTC. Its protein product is CASTLGTSGSNEQFF.